What follows are 32 T cell receptor beta chains derived from one specimen sequenced in a study of blood T cell repertoires in COVID-19. Some clones are missing from TCRdb's copy, which holds only in-frame ones; the method was immunoSEQ multiplex PCR. The table has some 250,000 clones, approximately 91% seen once. Specimen: PBMCs or T cells enriched from blood (not recorded which). The receptors shown here come from a middle-aged woman with acute COVID-19.

This sequence joins TRBV6-5 and TRBJ1-5, with D maybe TRBD1 (6 bases). V gave up 6 bases and J gave up 3 bases, with 15 bases separating them. The germline gives CDR1 MNHEY, CDR2 SVGAGI. This CDR3 comprises 15 residues. CDR3 nucleotides: TGTGCCAGCAGCCCGGAAGGGGGTTCCAATCAGCCCCAGCATTTT. It translates to CASSPEGGSNQPQHF.

This chain joins TRBV2 and TRBJ1-2; TRBD1 might be the D (6 bases). The CDR3 runs 13 residues. The V end lost 6 bases, the J end lost 2 bases, and 10 bases lay between the germline ends. Germline V lookup: CDR1 SNHLY, CDR2 FYNNEI. CDR3 bases: TGTGCCAGCAGCCCAGACAGGAACTATGGCTACACCTTC. Translating gives CASSPDRNYGYTF. Combining the CDR3 with reference TRBV2 and TRBJ1-2 gives the whole variable domain EPEVTQTPSHQVTQMGQEVILRCVPISNHLYFYWYRQILGQKVEFLVSFYNNEISEKSEIFDDQFSVERPDGSNFTLKIRSTKLEDSAMYFCASSPDRNYGYTFGSGTRLTVV.

In its sample, this clone was seen once. The chain uses TRBV6-1 and TRBJ2-5; 7 bases are a match to TRBD2. This CDR3 is built from 15 residues. CDR1 MNHNS and CDR2 SASEGT come from the germline V gene. With 1 base clipped from V and 5 bases from J, the junction kept 7 bases outside the gene matches. The DNA for the CDR3 is TGTGCCAGCAGTGAAGTATCGGGGAGGGTGGAGACCCAGTACTTC. This codes for CASSEVSGRVETQYF.

The gene calls are TRBV3-1 (or the pseudogene TRBV3-2) and TRBJ2-5; 14 bases map to TRBD2. Germline CDR1 is LGHDT and CDR2 is YNNKEL (reference sequence). This CDR3 comprises 16 residues. Trimming took 4 bases from V and 2 from J; bases not matched to a gene: 3. CDR3 in amino acids: CASSPRTSGGQETQYF. CDR3 DNA sequence: TGTGCCAGCAGCCCTCGGACTAGCGGGGGGCAAGAGACCCAGTACTTC.

The chain carries TRBV5-1 and TRBJ2-6; 14 bases map to TRBD2. V was pared by 0 bases and J by 0 bases, with 5 bases of the junction left unmatched. Germline values: CDR1 SGHRS, CDR2 YFSETQ. The CDR3 is 20 residues long. The CDR3: CASSLGGTSGGSSGANVLTF. CDR3 bases: TGCGCCAGCAGCTTGGGCGGGACTAGCGGGGGAAGCTCTGGGGCCAACGTCCTGACTTTC.

This clone was seen once. The chain employs TRBV30 and TRBJ1-3; D is unclear. V lost 4 bases and J lost 5, with 6 bases in between. CDR1 is GTSNPN, CDR2 SVGIG, per germline (reference sequence). The CDR3 is made up of 11 amino acids. The CDR3 DNA reads as TGTGCCTGGAACAGCCGAAACACCATATATTTT. Its protein is CAWNSRNTIYF.

Details on this clone: An end of the junction does not agree with germline; a read error may underlie this. The gene calls are TRBV20-1 and TRBJ1-1, with 12 bases that match TRBD1. CDR1 and CDR2 from the germline V gene are DFQATT and SNEGSKA (reference sequence). The CDR3 length is 14 residues. CDR3 amino acids: CSASRSGTGGLDLF. The CDR3, as DNA: TGCAGTGCTAGTCGTTCGGGGACAGGGGGCCTGGATCTCTTT.

The CDR3 sequence is CATSERGQPQHF. CDR3 sequence (DNA): TGTGCCACCAGTGAACGAGGGCAACCCCAGCATTTT. V is TRBV24-1 and J is TRBJ1-5; D is ambiguous. CDR3 length: 12 amino acids. V lost 4 bases, J lost 10 bases, and 10 bases lay in between. Germline CDR1 reads KGHDR; CDR2 reads SFDVKD.

The V gene is TRBV28, the J gene TRBJ1-3; the D gene is possibly TRBD1 (5 bases). Germline assignment: CDR1 MDHEN and CDR2 SYDVKM. Trimming took 3 bases from V and 4 from J, leaving 19 bases between them. CDR3 size: 17 residues. The CDR3 bases are TGTGCCAGCAGTTTTCCTTCCCTGGCAGGGCCAGGAAACACCATATATTTT. Its protein product is CASSFPSLAGPGNTIYF.

This clone was seen only once. The chain links TRBV2 to TRBJ2-1; the D is unclear. The CDR3 is made up of 11 amino acids. Trimming removed 4 bases at V and 4 bases at J, with 2 bases between. Germline V gene sequence: CDR1 SNHLY, CDR2 FYNNEI. The CDR3, as DNA: TGTGCCAGCAGTGCGTACAATGAGCAGTTCTTC. Protein product: CASSAYNEQFF.

The V gene is TRBV19, the J gene TRBJ1-1; a weak D match, TRBD1 (5 bases). Germline V gene data show CDR1 as LNHDA and CDR2 as SQIVND (reference sequence). The CDR3 has 15 residues. The V and J ends lost 4 bases and 3 bases respectively, with 15 bases between them. Here the CDR3 reads CASSTSLGGYTEAFF. The CDR3 DNA reads as TGTGCCAGTAGTACCTCCCTCGGGGGTTACACTGAAGCTTTCTTT.

This chain connects TRBV2 to TRBJ1-5; no definite D call. Germline CDR1 reads SNHLY; CDR2 reads FYNNEI. Trimming stripped 6 bases from V and 1 base from J, with 7 bases between. This CDR3 spans 13 amino acids. The CDR3: CASRQASNQPQHF. The CDR3 nucleotides are TGTGCCAGCAGGCAGGCAAGCAATCAGCCCCAGCATTTT.

The rearrangement uses TRBV6-5 and TRBJ1-6; 8 bases map to TRBD1. This CDR3 has 14 amino acids. In germline, CDR1 is MNHEY, CDR2 SVGAGI. J was trimmed by 7 bases and V by 6 bases; bases with no gene match: 5. For the CDR3, the DNA is TGTGCCAGCAGGATGACAGGGGACAATTCACCCCTCCACTTT. Encoded protein: CASRMTGDNSPLHF.

The chain is built from TRBV11-2 and TRBJ2-2; 10 bases align to TRBD1. The CDR3 totals 16 residues. With 1 base clipped from V and 6 bases from J, the junction kept 5 bases outside the gene matches. The germline V gene has CDR1 SGHAT and CDR2 FQNNGV. The CDR3 sequence: CASSLGRTGGAGELFF. DNA for the CDR3: TGTGCCAGCAGCTTAGGGCGGACAGGGGGTGCCGGGGAGCTGTTTTTT.

The genes are TRBV28 and TRBJ2-5; maybe TRBD1 (7 bases). This CDR3 has 17 residues. The V end lost 6 bases, the J end lost 4 bases, and 24 bases lay between the germline ends. Germline-derived CDR1 and CDR2 are MDHEN and SYDVKM. CDR3 sequence (DNA): TGTGCCAGCAGCCCCTTAGAGGAGGGGGCGAGTCTAGAGACCCAGTACTTC. It yields the protein CASSPLEEGASLETQYF.

The chain employs TRBV2 and TRBJ1-5; D may be TRBD1 (5 bases). Germline values: CDR1 SNHLY, CDR2 FYNNEI. This CDR3 is built from 14 residues. The V gene lost 2 bases and the J gene lost 6 bases, with 11 bases spanning the gap. CDR3 coding DNA: TGTGCCAGCAGTGAACTAGGGGTGGGTCAGCCCCAGCATTTT. It specifies CASSELGVGQPQHF.

The chain combines TRBV11-2 with TRBJ1-5; weak D call: TRBD1 (5 bases). V was cut by 5 bases and J by 4 bases, with 9 bases left in between. Germline CDR1 is SGHAT and CDR2 is FQNNGV. There are 13 residues in the CDR3. The CDR3: CASSPDRNQPQHF. The CDR3 nucleotides are TGTGCCAGCAGCCCTGACAGAAATCAGCCCCAGCATTTT. Supplemented by reference TRBV11-2 and TRBJ1-5, the full variable domain reads EAGVAQSPRYKIIEKRQSVAFWCNPISGHATLYWYQQILGQGPKLLIQFQNNGVVDDSQLPKDRFSAERLKGVDSTLKIQPAKLEDSAVYLCASSPDRNQPQHFGDGTRLSIL.

About this clone itself: Other DNA sequences from this sample encode an identical CDR3 as well. The chain has TRBV9 and TRBJ2-7, with 7 bases fitting TRBD1. The CDR3 loop spans 14 amino acids. Germline V gene lookup returns CDR1 SGDLS and CDR2 YYNGEE. V gave up 0 bases and J gave up 3 bases; unmatched junction bases: 3. The CDR3 region is CASSVGQGGYEQYF. The DNA for the CDR3 is TGTGCCAGCAGCGTAGGACAGGGCGGCTACGAGCAGTACTTC.

The rearrangement links TRBV2 to TRBJ1-6; no reliable D call. This CDR3 is built from 13 residues. V dropped 8 bases and J dropped 8 bases, with 13 bases sitting between them. Germline V gene data show CDR1 as SNHLY and CDR2 as FYNNEI. CDR3 protein: CASCVEGDSPLHF. The DNA for the CDR3 is TGTGCCAGCTGCGTAGAGGGAGATTCACCCCTCCACTTT.

This clone has a single count. The chain has TRBV5-1 and TRBJ2-1, with 12 positions matching TRBD2. There are 15 residues in the CDR3. Trimming took 3 bases from V and 10 from J; bases not matched to a gene: 8. Germline assignment: CDR1 SGHRS and CDR2 YFSETQ. Written as DNA, the CDR3 is TGCGCCAGCAGCTCCTCCCTAGCGGGGGGGGGAGAGCAGTTCTTC. Translation gives CASSSSLAGGGEQFF.

V is TRBV14 and J is TRBJ1-6; D might be TRBD1 (6 bases). Deletions cut 3 bases from V and 3 bases from J, with 9 bases between. Germline CDR1 is SGHDN and CDR2 is FVKESK. The CDR3 is 15 residues long. The CDR3 spells CASSQYRDYNSPLHF. As DNA, the CDR3 is TGTGCCAGCAGCCAGTACAGGGACTATAATTCACCCCTCCACTTT.

This clone showed up just a few times. The chain employs TRBV7-2 and TRBJ1-4; maybe TRBD1 (6 bases). The V and J ends lost 5 bases and 7 bases respectively, with 11 bases between them. The CDR3 totals 13 residues. Germline CDR1 reads SGHTA; CDR2 reads FQGNSA. CDR3: CASSPTGGEKLFF. DNA of the CDR3: TGTGCCAGCAGCCCGACAGGTGGTGAAAAACTGTTTTTT.

The chain recombines TRBV4-2 with TRBJ2-1, with D tentatively TRBD1 (5 bases). The germline V gene encodes CDR1 LGHNA and CDR2 YNFKEQ. This CDR3 spans 15 amino acids. V was trimmed by 1 base and J by 0 bases, leaving 7 bases between them. DNA for the CDR3: TGTGCCAGCAGCCAAGGGACATCCTCCTACAATGAGCAGTTCTTC. Protein sequence: CASSQGTSSYNEQFF.

This chain links TRBV6-5 with TRBJ1-1; weak D call: TRBD1 (6 bases). Trimming took off 6 bases at V and 5 bases at J, with 16 bases between the two ends. The CDR3 consists of 14 residues. Looked up from germline, CDR1 is MNHEY and CDR2 is SVGAGI. In nucleotides, the CDR3 is TGTGCCAGCAGCCCCTTGGGACAAATAACTGAAGCTTTCTTT. Residues: CASSPLGQITEAFF.

Remarks on this clone: Other DNA sequences in the same sample also yield this CDR3. The chain employs TRBV18 and TRBJ2-5; D is undetermined. Per germline, CDR1 KGHSH and CDR2 LQKENI. V shed 1 base and J shed 5 bases, with 8 bases lying between them. This CDR3 comprises 13 residues. The CDR3 loop reads CASSPLAGETQYF. For the CDR3, the DNA is TGTGCCAGCTCACCACTAGCTGGGGAGACCCAGTACTTC.

The CDR3, as DNA: TGTGCCAGCAGCCAAAGAGGTAGCGGCGACTACGAGCAGTACTTC. It is translated as CASSQRGSGDYEQYF. V gene TRBV3-1 (or the pseudogene TRBV3-2) combines with J gene TRBJ2-7; D perhaps matches TRBD2 (6 bases). This CDR3 region has 15 residues. Trimming removed 2 bases from V and 3 bases from J, with 14 bases in between. Germline lookup yields CDR1 LGHDT and CDR2 YNNKEL (reference sequence).

J is TRBJ2-5 and V is TRBV7-2, with a tentative D call TRBD2 (5 bases). This CDR3 is 14 amino acids long. The germline CDR1 and CDR2 sequences are SGHTA and FQGNSA. Trimming removed 3 bases at V and 1 base at J, with 9 bases between. The CDR3 bases are TGTGCCAGCAGCTTGGGCGGGTCCCAAGAGACCCAGTACTTC. Translated: CASSLGGSQETQYF. Filled out from reference TRBV7-2 and TRBJ2-5, the complete variable domain reads GAGVSQSPSNKVTEKGKDVELRCDPISGHTALYWYRQSLGQGLEFLIYFQGNSAPDKSGLPSDRFSAERTGGSVSTLTIQRTQQEDSAVYLCASSLGGSQETQYFGPGTRLLVL.

The chain combines TRBV15 with TRBJ1-1, with 9 nucleotides matching TRBD1. After removal of 4 bases from V and 6 bases from J, the junction contained 15 bases not matched to a gene. This CDR3 has 17 amino acids. Germline loops: CDR1 LNHNV, CDR2 YYDKDF (reference sequence). CDR3 sequence: CATSTLWDRATGAEAFF. The CDR3, as DNA: TGTGCCACCAGCACTCTCTGGGACAGGGCAACTGGCGCTGAAGCTTTCTTT.

This clone was found once. V and J are TRBV5-6 and TRBJ1-3; TRBD1 matches 7 bases. V lost 5 bases, J lost 0 bases, and 5 bases stayed unmatched. This CDR3 contains 15 residues. Germline CDR1 and CDR2: SGHDT and YYEEEE. CDR3 coding DNA: TGTGCCAGCAGGCTGACAGGGCCCTCTGGAAACACCATATATTTT. Its translation is CASRLTGPSGNTIYF.

This sequence joins TRBV15 and TRBJ2-3, with 14 nucleotides matching TRBD2. Germline V gene sequence: CDR1 LNHNV, CDR2 YYDKDF (reference sequence). This CDR3 is built from 18 residues. J lost 1 base, V lost 3 bases, and 6 bases had no gene match. The CDR3 reads CATSSRLAGGGGTDTQYF. DNA of the CDR3: TGTGCCACCAGCAGCCGACTAGCGGGGGGGGGCGGCACAGATACGCAGTATTTT. The full variable domain, with the rest looked up from reference TRBV15 and TRBJ2-3, is DAMVIQNPRYQVTQFGKPVTLSCSQTLNHNVMYWYQQKSSQAPKLLFHYYDKDFNNEADTPDNFQSRRPNTSFCFLDIRSPGLGDTAMYLCATSSRLAGGGGTDTQYFGPGTRLTVL.

The genes are TRBV18 and TRBJ2-1; TRBD2 agrees at 13 bases. The CDR3 has 17 residues. CDR1 and CDR2 from the germline V gene are KGHSH and LQKENI. J was trimmed by 4 bases and V by 5 bases; bases with no gene match: 8. Here the CDR3 DNA reads TGTGCCAGCTCAACTCAACTAGCGGGAGGGCTTTACAATGAGCAGTTCTTC. This translates into CASSTQLAGGLYNEQFF.

J is TRBJ1-4 and V is TRBV9, with a possible D match to TRBD1 (6 bases). This CDR3 has 15 residues. V was pared by 0 bases and J by 3 bases, with 9 bases between. Germline V gives CDR1 SGDLS, CDR2 YYNGEE. In nucleotides, the CDR3 is TGTGCCAGCAGCGTAGTAGGGGGGGCTAATGAAAAACTGTTTTTT. Its translation is CASSVVGGANEKLFF.